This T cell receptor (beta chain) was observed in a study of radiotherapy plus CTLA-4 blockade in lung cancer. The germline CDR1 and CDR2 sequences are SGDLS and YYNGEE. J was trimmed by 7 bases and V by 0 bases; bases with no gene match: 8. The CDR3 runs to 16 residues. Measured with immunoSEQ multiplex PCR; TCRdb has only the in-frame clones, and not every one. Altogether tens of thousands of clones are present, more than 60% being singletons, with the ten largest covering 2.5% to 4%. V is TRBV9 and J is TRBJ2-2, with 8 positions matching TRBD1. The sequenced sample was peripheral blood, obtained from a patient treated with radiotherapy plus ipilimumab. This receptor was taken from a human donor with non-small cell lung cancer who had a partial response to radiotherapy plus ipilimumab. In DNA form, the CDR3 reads TGTGCCAGCAGCGTAGCTTCAGGGGGCGTCAGCGGGGAGCTGTTTTTT. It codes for CASSVASGGVSGELFF.